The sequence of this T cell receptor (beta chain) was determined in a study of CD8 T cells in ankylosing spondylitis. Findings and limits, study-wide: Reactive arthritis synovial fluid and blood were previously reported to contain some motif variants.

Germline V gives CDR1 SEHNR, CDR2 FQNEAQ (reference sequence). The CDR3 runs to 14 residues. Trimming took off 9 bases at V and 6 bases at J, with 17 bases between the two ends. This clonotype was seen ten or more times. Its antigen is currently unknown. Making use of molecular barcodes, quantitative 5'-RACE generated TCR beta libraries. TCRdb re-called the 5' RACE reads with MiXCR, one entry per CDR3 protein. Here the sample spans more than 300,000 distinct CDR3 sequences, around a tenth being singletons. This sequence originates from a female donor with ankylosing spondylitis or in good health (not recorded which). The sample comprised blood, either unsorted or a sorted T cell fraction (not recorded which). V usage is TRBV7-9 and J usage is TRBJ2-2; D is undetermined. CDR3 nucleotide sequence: TGTGCCAGTAAATTCCGGGCGGCAGCCGGGGAGCTGTTTTTT. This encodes CASKFRAAAGELFF.